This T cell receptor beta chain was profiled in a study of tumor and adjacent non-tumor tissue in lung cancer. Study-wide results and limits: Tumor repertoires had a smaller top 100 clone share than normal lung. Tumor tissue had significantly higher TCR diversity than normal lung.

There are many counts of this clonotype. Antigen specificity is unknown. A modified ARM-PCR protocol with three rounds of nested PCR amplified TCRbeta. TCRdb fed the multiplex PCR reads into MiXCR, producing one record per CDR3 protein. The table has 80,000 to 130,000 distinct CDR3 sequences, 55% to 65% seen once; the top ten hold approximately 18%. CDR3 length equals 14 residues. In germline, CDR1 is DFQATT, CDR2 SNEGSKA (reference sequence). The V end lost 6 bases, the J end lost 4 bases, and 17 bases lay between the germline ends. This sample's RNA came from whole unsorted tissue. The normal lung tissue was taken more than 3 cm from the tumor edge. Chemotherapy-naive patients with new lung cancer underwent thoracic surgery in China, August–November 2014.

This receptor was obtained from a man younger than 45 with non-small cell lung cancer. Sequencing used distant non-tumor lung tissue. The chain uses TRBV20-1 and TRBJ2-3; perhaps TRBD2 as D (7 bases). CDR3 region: CSAPLGGGADTQYF. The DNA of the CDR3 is TGCAGTGCCCCGCTAGGGGGGGGGGCAGATACGCAGTATTTT.